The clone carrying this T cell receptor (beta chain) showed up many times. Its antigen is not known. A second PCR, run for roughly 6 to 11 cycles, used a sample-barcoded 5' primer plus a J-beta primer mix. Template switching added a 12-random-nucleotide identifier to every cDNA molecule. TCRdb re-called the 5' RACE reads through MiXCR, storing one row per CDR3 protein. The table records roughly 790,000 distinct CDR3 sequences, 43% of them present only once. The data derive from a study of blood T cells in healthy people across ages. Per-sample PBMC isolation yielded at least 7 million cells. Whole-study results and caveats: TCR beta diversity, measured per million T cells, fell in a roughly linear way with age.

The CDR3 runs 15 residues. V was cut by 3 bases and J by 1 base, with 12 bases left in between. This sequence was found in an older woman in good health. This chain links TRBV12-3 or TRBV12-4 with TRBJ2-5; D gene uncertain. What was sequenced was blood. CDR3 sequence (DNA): TGTGCCAGCAGTTTGAGTATCCAGCCCCAAGAGACCCAGTACTTC. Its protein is CASSLSIQPQETQYF.